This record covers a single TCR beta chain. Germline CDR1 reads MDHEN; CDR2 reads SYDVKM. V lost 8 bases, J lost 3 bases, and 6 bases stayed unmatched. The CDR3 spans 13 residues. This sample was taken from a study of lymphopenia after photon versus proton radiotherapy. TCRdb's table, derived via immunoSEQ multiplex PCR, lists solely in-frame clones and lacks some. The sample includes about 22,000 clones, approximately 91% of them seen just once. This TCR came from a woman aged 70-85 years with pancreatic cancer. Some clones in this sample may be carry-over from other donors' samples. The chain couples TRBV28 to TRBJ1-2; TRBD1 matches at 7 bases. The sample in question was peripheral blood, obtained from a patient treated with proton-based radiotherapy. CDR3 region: CASAEQGYYGYTF. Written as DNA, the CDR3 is TGTGCCAGCGCAGAACAGGGGTACTATGGCTACACCTTC.